Sequencing of this TCR beta chain was carried out in a study of cytomegalovirus exposure and HLA in healthy donors. Findings and caveats of the study: Cytomegalovirus status, reportedly, was diagnosed with high specificity and sensitivity by the classifier. Follow-up analysis found HLA locus-dependent TCR association rates, highest for DRB1 and lowest for HLA-C.

In regard to this clone: Its antigen is as yet unknown.

Germline V gene lookup returns CDR1 MNHNS and CDR2 SASEGT. Trimming shortened V by 7 bases and J by 7 bases, and 17 bases separated the two germline ends. There are 13 residues in the CDR3. The PCR had 60 Vbeta and 13 Jbeta primers. The assay was immunoSEQ multiplex PCR, and TCRdb's table has in-frame clones only and misses some. The sample records some 67,000 clones, about 79% being singletons. This cohort consisted of healthy bone marrow donors. The clonotype originates from a man in his 60s in good health and CMV-seropositive. This chain connects TRBV6-1 to TRBJ2-7, with D possibly TRBD2 on 5 matching bases. Sequenced input: PBMCs. CDR3: CASTSGVHDEQYF. CDR3 DNA: TGTGCCAGCACTTCCGGGGTACACGATGAGCAGTACTTC.